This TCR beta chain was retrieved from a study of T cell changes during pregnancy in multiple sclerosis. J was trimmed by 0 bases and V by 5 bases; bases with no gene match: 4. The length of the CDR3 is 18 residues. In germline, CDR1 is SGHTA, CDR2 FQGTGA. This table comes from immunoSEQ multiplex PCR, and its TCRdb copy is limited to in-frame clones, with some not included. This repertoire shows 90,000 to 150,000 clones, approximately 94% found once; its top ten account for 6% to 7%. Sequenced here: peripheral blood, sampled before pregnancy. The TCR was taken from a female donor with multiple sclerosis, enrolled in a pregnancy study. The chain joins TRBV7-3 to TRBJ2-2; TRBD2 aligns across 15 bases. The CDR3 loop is CASSPRTSGGANTGELFF. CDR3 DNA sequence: TGTGCCAGCAGCCCGAGGACTAGCGGGGGGGCGAACACCGGGGAGCTGTTTTTT.